What follows are 3 T cell receptor beta chains derived from one specimen sequenced in a study of cytomegalovirus exposure and HLA in healthy donors. PCR amplification relied on 60 Vbeta primers (plus 13 Jbeta primers). The data were produced by immunoSEQ multiplex PCR, yet TCRdb's version contains in-frame clones alone and is incomplete. This sample's clone table lists some 200,000 clones. The material sequenced was PBMCs. These receptor sequences come from a girl under 10 years old in good health and CMV-seropositive.

The chain combines TRBV19 with TRBJ1-1, with D tentatively TRBD1 (6 bases). The V end was cut by 5 bases, the J end by 1 base, with 20 bases between. The length of the CDR3 is 17 residues. The germline V gene encodes CDR1 LNHDA and CDR2 SQIVND (reference sequence). CDR3 loop: CASSLGGGLRENTEAFF. In nucleotides, the CDR3 is TGTGCCAGTAGTCTTGGGGGGGGCCTCAGGGAGAACACTGAAGCTTTCTTT.

V gene TRBV18 combines with J gene TRBJ2-1; 7 nucleotides line up with TRBD2. CDR1 KGHSH and CDR2 LQKENI come from the germline V gene. This CDR3 region has 15 residues. J lost 2 bases, V lost 3 bases, and 4 bases had no gene match. The CDR3 protein is CASSPGLAAYNEQFF. The CDR3 nucleotides are TGTGCCAGCTCACCCGGTCTAGCGGCCTACAATGAGCAGTTCTTC.

V is TRBV27 and J is TRBJ1-5, with D maybe TRBD1 (5 bases). The CDR3 contains 14 residues. Trimming took off 1 base at V and 7 bases at J, with 11 bases between the two ends. The germline V gene encodes CDR1 MNHEY and CDR2 SMNVEV (reference sequence). In nucleotides, the CDR3 is TGTGCCAGCAGTTTATATGTAGGGGAACAGCCCCAGCATTTT. Translating it yields CASSLYVGEQPQHF.